This is a list of T cell receptor beta chains from one sample in a study of blood T cell repertoires in COVID-19. Assay used: immunoSEQ multiplex PCR; TCRdb lists only in-frame clones, some missing. The sample records 85,000 to 120,000 clones, around 80% being singletons. Sequencing was carried out using peripheral blood. The receptor source for this set is an older man with COVID-19, enrolled during active disease. Both conserved end residues are part of each CDR3. A D gene is named only where the DNA matches it firmly. For some rows the clone size is stated as once, few or many, or as a class when expanded; others skip it.

TRBD1,TRBJ2-7,NA,TRBV27,CASRQQGAYEQYF,TGTGCCAGCAGGCAGCAGGGGGCGTACGAGCAGTACTTC
NA,TRBJ2-3,NA,TRBV30,CACREELADSTDTQYF,TGTGCCTGCAGGGAAGAATTAGCTGATAGCACAGATACGCAGTATTTT
NA,TRBJ1-1,NA,TRBV28,CASRPQGNTEAFF,TGTGCCAGCAGACCTCAGGGGAACACTGAAGCTTTCTTT
NA,TRBJ2-7,few,TRBV4-3,CASSQDGRGSYEQYF,TGCGCCAGCAGCCAAGATGGCCGGGGGAGCTACGAGCAGTACTTC
TRBD1,TRBJ1-6,NA,TRBV19,CASSPTGNNSPLHF,TGTGCCAGTAGTCCGACAGGGAACAATTCACCCCTCCACTTT
TRBD1,TRBJ2-1,NA,TRBV28,CASKTTGGYNEQFF,TGTGCCAGCAAGACGACAGGGGGCTACAATGAGCAGTTCTTC
NA,TRBJ2-2,NA,TRBV28,CASSFSPSSNTGELFF,TGTGCCAGCAGTTTTAGTCCTAGCTCAAACACCGGGGAGCTGTTTTTT
TRBD2,TRBJ2-7,NA,TRBV28,CASSSSLAGAYEQYF,TGTGCCAGCAGTTCCTCGCTAGCGGGAGCCTACGAGCAGTACTTC
TRBD1,TRBJ1-2,few,TRBV5-4,CASSSNLDRGRLDYGYTF,TGTGCCAGCAGCTCAAACCTAGACAGGGGTCGTCTTGACTATGGCTACACCTTC
TRBD2,TRBJ2-7,NA,TRBV6-5,CASRGLAGFSYEQYF,TGTGCCAGCAGGGGACTAGCGGGATTCTCCTACGAGCAGTACTTC
NA,TRBJ2-2,NA,TRBV2,CASRGSVAGELFF,TGTGCCAGCAGGGGCTCGGTGGCCGGGGAGCTGTTTTTT
NA,TRBJ2-4,NA,TRBV5-4,CASSPREAKNIQYF,TGTGCCAGCAGCCCTCGGGAAGCCAAAAACATTCAGTACTTC
NA,TRBJ2-1,NA,TRBV6-5,CASSSSALNEQFF,TGTGCCAGCAGTTCCAGCGCGCTGAATGAGCAGTTCTTC
NA,TRBJ2-5,NA,TRBV19,CASSPRGGRETQYF,TGTGCCAGTTCTCCCAGGGGTGGGAGAGAGACCCAGTACTTC
TRBD1,TRBJ1-3,NA,TRBV7-9,CASSLRLTGGSGNTIYF,TGTGCCAGCAGCCTACGGTTGACAGGGGGCTCTGGAAACACCATATATTTT
NA,TRBJ2-3,NA,TRBV27,CASSLPTSF,TGTGCCAGCAGTTTACCGACTTCTTTT
TRBD1,TRBJ2-5,NA,TRBV5-1,CASSLALWTGLETQYF,TGCGCCAGCAGCTTGGCCCTCTGGACAGGGTTGGAGACCCAGTACTTC
NA,TRBJ1-5,NA,TRBV5-8,CASSTGTQSRGNQPQHF,TGTGCCAGCAGTACCGGGACGCAATCCCGGGGGAATCAGCCCCAGCATTTT
NA,TRBJ2-1,NA,TRBV6-2/TRBV6-3,CASSNSHEQFF,TGTGCCAGCAGCAATAGCCATGAGCAGTTCTTC
TRBD1,TRBJ2-2,once,TRBV7-3,CASSLLDRAQDTGELFF,TGTGCCAGCAGCTTACTCGACAGGGCACAGGACACCGGGGAGCTGTTTTTT
NA,TRBJ2-3,NA,TRBV24-1,CATSDDGGTDTQYF,TGTGCCACCAGTGATGACGGAGGCACAGATACGCAGTATTTT